This T cell receptor beta chain was found in a study of spatial heterogeneity in lung cancer. Looking at the study overall: Detected beta-chain sequences consistently exceeded alpha-chain sequences. Strongly correlated with TCR transcript counts in tumor regions was a T cell module score, which was a transcriptional module score calculated from matched bulk RNA-seq. Overall study findings and caveats: For expanded intratumoral alpha and beta TCRs, counts tracked tumor mutation counts.

J lost 6 bases, V lost 3 bases, and 5 bases had no gene match. CDR3 length equals 14 residues. The germline CDR1 and CDR2 sequences are SGHNT and YYREEE (reference sequence). From the 5' RACE reads, TCRdb called clonotypes with MiXCR, one entry per CDR3 protein. The sample gives around 100,000 distinct CDR3 sequences, 3.5% to 5% of which show up once; 21% is in the top ten. This clonotype was found a few times. Its antigen is not known. Regarding time point: sample taken at primary tumor resection. Unsorted samples of tumor, nontumor lung or frozen PBMC had their whole RNA sequenced. The chain employs TRBV5-4 and TRBJ2-3; TRBD1 aligns across 9 bases. Sequenced here: lung tumor tissue, sampled at surgery. This TCR came from a male donor with early-stage non-small cell lung cancer. The CDR3 bases are TGTGCCAGCAGCTGGGGACAGGGATCCGATACGCAGTATTTT. Its translation is CASSWGQGSDTQYF. Using reference TRBV5-4 and TRBJ2-3 for the parts outside the CDR3, the full variable domain is ETGVTQSPTHLIKTRGQQVTLRCSSQSGHNTVSWYQQALGQGPQFIFQYYREEENGRGNFPPRFSGLQFPNYSSELNVNALELDDSALYLCASSWGQGSDTQYFGPGTRLTVL.